These T cell receptor beta chains were read from a single sample in a study of T cells in Graves' hyperthyroidism and ophthalmopathy. TCRdb re-derived calls from the multiplex PCR reads in MiXCR, one entry per CDR3 protein. The sample lists about 640,000 distinct CDR3 sequences; roughly 20% were seen once. Specimen: blood. These receptors all come from a man aged 25-40 years with Graves' ophthalmopathy. The CDR3 runs from the conserved cysteine through the conserved F or W. A D gene is named only where the DNA matches it firmly. Part of the rows lack a size; the others show once, few, many or a class for expanded clones.

V gene	clone size	J gene	D gene	CDR3 DNA	CDR3 protein
TRBV28	.	TRBJ2-5	TRBD1	TGTGCCAGCAATCGCGGGACAGGGGGCCAAGAGACCCAGTACTTC	CASNRGTGGQETQYF
TRBV5-5	.	TRBJ2-7	TRBD1	TGTGCCAGCAGTCCCGGGACAGGGGGCTATTACGAGCAGTACTTC	CASSPGTGGYYEQYF
TRBV11-2	.	TRBJ2-7	TRBD1	TGTGCCAGCAACCAGGACAGGTTGGTAGACGAGCAGTACTTC	CASNQDRLVDEQYF
TRBV7-2	many	TRBJ2-7	TRBD2	TGTGCCAGCAGCTTAGCCGGGGGAGGGCTATACGAGCAGTACTTC	CASSLAGGGLYEQYF
TRBV13	few	TRBJ1-1	.	TGTGCCAGCAGCTTAGAATTACAGGGTCGGGCGAGGAAAGCTTTCTTT	CASSLELQGRARKAFF
TRBV6-1	.	TRBJ2-5	.	TGTGCCAGCATGGGTCCAGGCCAAGAGACCCAGTACTTC	CASMGPGQETQYF
TRBV6-6	.	TRBJ2-1	TRBD2	TGTGCCAGCAGTTATGCTAGCGGGAGCGTGGATGAGCAGTTCTTC	CASSYASGSVDEQFF
TRBV2	.	TRBJ2-2	.	TGTGCCAGCAGTGAAAATGTGGGTCGCTATTCCGGGGAGCTGTTTTTT	CASSENVGRYSGELFF
TRBV10-3	.	TRBJ1-1	.	TGTGCCATCAAACCAGGACGGGGGGACGCTGAAGCTTTCTTT	CAIKPGRGDAEAFF
TRBV20-1	few	TRBJ2-7	.	TGCAGTGTAGCGGGACAGGGAACCTACAAGCAGTACTTC	CSVAGQGTYKQYF
TRBV29-1	few	TRBJ2-7	TRBD2	TGCAGCGCACGCTCTACCGGACTAGCGGGGGGACGCTACGAGCAGTACTTC	CSARSTGLAGGRYEQYF
TRBV30	few	TRBJ1-5	TRBD1	TGTGCCTGGAGTTCCGGGACAGGGTCGCAGACTTTCAATCAGCCCCAGCATTTT	CAWSSGTGSQTFNQPQHF
TRBV7-2	few	TRBJ2-7	TRBD2	TGTGCCAGCAGCTTAAGCGGGGGGGGGGACGAGCAGTACTTC	CASSLSGGGDEQYF
TRBV12-3/TRBV12-4	.	TRBJ1-3	TRBD1	TGTGCCAGCAGGGACTTTGCAGGGGGCAGTGGAAACACCATATATTTT	CASRDFAGGSGNTIYF
TRBV27	few	TRBJ2-7	TRBD2	TGTGCCAGCAGTTCCTCCCGGACTAGAGACGAGCAGTACTTC	CASSSSRTRDEQYF
TRBV4-3	few	TRBJ2-1	TRBD1	TGCGCCAGCAGCCCTGACAGGGGGTTCTACAATGAGCAGTTCTTC	CASSPDRGFYNEQFF
TRBV13	few	TRBJ2-5	TRBD1	TGTGCCAGCAGCTTCGGGACAGGGGAGTACCAAGAGACCCAGTACTTC	CASSFGTGEYQETQYF
TRBV7-9	many	TRBJ2-7	TRBD2	TGTGCCAGCAGCTTAGCTATTGGCGGGAGCGTTTACGAGCAGTACTTC	CASSLAIGGSVYEQYF
TRBV3-1	many	TRBJ2-3	.	TGTGCCAGCAGCCATAGTCGGAGCCACCGGGCAGATACGCAGTATTTT	CASSHSRSHRADTQYF
TRBV5-4	.	TRBJ2-6	TRBD2	TGTGCCAGCAGCTCTTCTACTAGCGCTGGGGCCAACGTCCTGACTTTC	CASSSSTSAGANVLTF
TRBV11-2	few	TRBJ2-7	.	TGTGCCAGCAGCTTAATCTTCGAGCAGTACTTC	CASSLIFEQYF
TRBV28	.	TRBJ2-3	.	TGTGCCAGCAGTTCCCGAATGAGGGGCTCTGGGAGGGATACGCAGTATTTT	CASSSRMRGSGRDTQYF
TRBV9	.	TRBJ1-1	.	TGTGCCAGCAGCGTAGGCCGGGGTGAGGGGAACACTGAAGCTTTCTTT	CASSVGRGEGNTEAFF
TRBV18	many	TRBJ2-3	.	TGTGCCAGCTCGCCCAATCATTCTGATACGCAGTATTTT	CASSPNHSDTQYF
TRBV6-1	.	TRBJ2-7	TRBD2	TGTGCCAGCAGTGTACCGGGACTAGCGGGAGCTCCAACCTACGAGCAGTACTTC	CASSVPGLAGAPTYEQYF
TRBV5-5	.	TRBJ2-7	.	TGTGCCAGCAGCTTTGGAGGGGGTCCACCCGGCTACGAGCAGTACTTC	CASSFGGGPPGYEQYF
TRBV7-2	many	TRBJ2-7	.	TGTGCCAGCAGCACCCTCGGCCTAGAGCAGTACTTC	CASSTLGLEQYF
TRBV27	few	TRBJ1-2	TRBD1	TGTGCCAGCAGTTTAGGGACAGGCCATGGCTACACCTTC	CASSLGTGHGYTF
TRBV7-2	.	TRBJ2-7	TRBD1	TGTGCCAGCAGCCCCCAAACTGGGACAGTCCACTACGAGCAGTACTTC	CASSPQTGTVHYEQYF
TRBV2	few	TRBJ2-3	TRBD2	TGTGCCAGCAGTGAACCGGGACTAGCGGGGGATACGCAGTATTTT	CASSEPGLAGDTQYF
TRBV18	.	TRBJ2-3	.	TGTGCCAGCTCAGCGGGACAGAGAAGCACAGATACGCAGTATTTT	CASSAGQRSTDTQYF
TRBV28	few	TRBJ2-6	TRBD1	TGTGCCAGCAGTGGTGCCGGGACAGGGGGCTCTGGGGCCAACGTCCTGACTTTC	CASSGAGTGGSGANVLTF
TRBV2	few	TRBJ2-3	TRBD1	TGTGCCAGCAGTGAACACTTACGGCCAGGGGGTTCAGATACGCAGTATTTT	CASSEHLRPGGSDTQYF
TRBV10-3	.	TRBJ1-1	.	TGTACCATCAGTGAGTCACAAGGTACGACTGAAGCTTTCTTT	CTISESQGTTEAFF
TRBV27	.	TRBJ2-3	TRBD1	TGTGCCAGCAGTGAACAGGGGGCGATGGGCACAGATACGCAGTATTTT	CASSEQGAMGTDTQYF
TRBV6-1	few	TRBJ1-5	.	TGTGCCAGCAGTTACTGGAGGAACCAGCCCCAGCATTTT	CASSYWRNQPQHF
TRBV9	.	TRBJ1-2	.	TGTGCCAGCAGCGTAGAGGGGGATGCGGTCTATGGCTACACCTTC	CASSVEGDAVYGYTF
TRBV19	.	TRBJ2-1	.	TGTGCCAGTAGTATAGATCCCGGGGGACTGTCAAATGAGCAGTTCTTC	CASSIDPGGLSNEQFF
TRBV7-9	.	TRBJ2-7	.	TGTGCCAGCAGCCCCCAAGCCGGGGGTAGGGAGCAGTACTTC	CASSPQAGGREQYF
TRBV7-2	many	TRBJ1-1	.	TGTGCCAGCAGCGCAAGAAAAGCGGGGGACACTGAAGCTTTCTTT	CASSARKAGDTEAFF
TRBV2	many	TRBJ2-7	.	TGTGCCGGAGACAGCCCGAGCTCCTACGAGCAGTACTTC	CAGDSPSSYEQYF